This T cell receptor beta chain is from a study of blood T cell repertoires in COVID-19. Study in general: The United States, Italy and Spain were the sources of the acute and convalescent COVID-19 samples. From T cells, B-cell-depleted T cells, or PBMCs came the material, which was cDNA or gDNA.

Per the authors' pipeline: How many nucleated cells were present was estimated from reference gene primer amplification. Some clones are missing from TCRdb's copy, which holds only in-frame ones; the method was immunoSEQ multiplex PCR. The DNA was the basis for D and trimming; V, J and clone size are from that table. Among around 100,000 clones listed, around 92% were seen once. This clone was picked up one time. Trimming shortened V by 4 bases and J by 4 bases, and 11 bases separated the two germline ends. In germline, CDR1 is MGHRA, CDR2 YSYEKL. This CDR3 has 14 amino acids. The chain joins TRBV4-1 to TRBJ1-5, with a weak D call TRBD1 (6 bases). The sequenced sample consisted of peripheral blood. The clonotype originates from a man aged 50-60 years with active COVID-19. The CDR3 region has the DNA TGCGCCAGCAGCCCCACAGGGCTGAATCAGCCCCAGCATTTT. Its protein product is CASSPTGLNQPQHF.